This T cell receptor beta chain was obtained from a study of T-cell reconstitution after alpha-beta-depleted transplantation in children (TCRdb year 2016). Some background on the complete study: T-cell immune reconstitution after TCRalphabeta/CD19-depleted allogeneic hematopoietic cell transplantation in children was quantitatively tracked in the study by means of TCR repertoire profiling.

From a lookup of the germline V gene, CDR1 and CDR2 are SGHRS and YFSETQ. V loses 4 bases at its end and J loses 6 bases; junction bases beyond the gene matches: 15. The CDR3 has 18 amino acids, counting the end cysteine and phenylalanine. This entry keeps only the CDR3 DNA: 54 bases, framed from base 1. Sample treatment or condition, as interpreted from the label and publication: allogeneic hematopoietic cell transplantation with graft depleted of TCRalphabeta T cells and CD19 B cells. TCRalphabeta/CD19-depleted allogeneic hematopoietic cell grafts were given to the transplant recipients, all of whom were children. Beyond this particular receptor, the publication reports: In some patients, the high TCRbeta diversity seen at day 60 was put down to recipient T cells and intrathymic progenitors that had survived conditioning. About two months after transplant, the apparently early recovery of alphabetaT-cell counts reportedly depended on just several hundred clones that had expanded rapidly and came from non-depleted graft cells. The frequencies of hyperexpanded clones fell over the following months, and after one year, T-cell counts and TCRbeta diversity were mostly attributed to newly produced T cells.

This clonotype was detected many times. Its recognized antigen is unknown. Nothing much larger sits one base from this clone, and base qualities are not available. Receptor libraries were prepared by PCR. Reads for this sample came from an Illumina HiSeq 2500. Molecular barcoding was employed in the preparation of TCR libraries, with unique molecular identifiers being used to normalize TCRbeta repertoire quantification. TCRdb reran the public reads through fastp at Q25 and MiXCR, keeping productive beta chains. When rows share a CDR3 protein, they turn into one entry using the most common DNA and genes. The table for this sample lists around 700,000 distinct CDR3 sequences; about 12% of them were counted only once. The ten largest account for 0.65% to 0.9% of the sample.

The sequence came from a girl aged 2-10 years with congenital amegakaryocytic thrombocytopenia, due to receive a stem cell transplant. The sample in question was PBMCs, obtained before TCRalphabeta/CD19-depleted stem cell transplant. Rearrangement joined TRBV5-1 to TRBJ2-1; 11 central bases correspond to TRBD2. CDR3 sequence: CASSLNNRLAGMTNEQFF. The DNA sequence follows: TGCGCCAGCAGCCTAAATAACCGACTAGCGGGAATGACCAATGAGCAGTTCTTC.